The next 21 T cell receptor beta chains were all read from a single sample in a study of PD-1 blockade in classical Hodgkin lymphoma. Clones were read by immunoSEQ multiplex PCR, and TCRdb kept only the in-frame ones, dropping some. The repertoire has roughly 49,000 clones, almost 90% of them found once; the top ten carry approximately 14%. The time point here: cycle 4 day 1 (C4D1), after 6 weeks of nivolumab. Every patient relapsed after autologous stem cell transplantation, and brentuximab vedotin exposure varied. Sequences were derived from peripheral blood mononuclear cells (PBMCs), sampled before the fourth cycle of nivolumab. The receptors were gathered from a human donor with classical Hodgkin lymphoma.

V gene TRBV30 combines with J gene TRBJ2-5; TRBD1 or TRBD2 may be the D gene (5 bases each). Germline values: CDR1 GTSNPN, CDR2 SVGIG (reference sequence). Between the trimmed V and J ends, which lost 1 base and 10 bases, there was a span of 10 bases. The CDR3 contains 11 residues. CDR3 region: CAWSARGDQYF. The CDR3 DNA is TGTGCCTGGAGTGCGAGGGGAGACCAGTACTTC.

Comment on this clone: Since a much larger clone is just one base distant, this may be a read error. The sample holds other DNA sequences that translate to the same CDR3. The V call is TRBV27, the J call TRBJ2-1; the D gene is possibly TRBD1 (5 bases). V lost 3 bases and J 5 bases, leaving 8 bases between the germline ends. CDR3 length: 13 residues. CDR1 is MNHEY, CDR2 SMNVEV, per germline (reference sequence). This chain's CDR3 is CASSFLGDNEQFF. CDR3 nucleotide sequence: TGTGCCAGCAGTTTCCTAGGGGACAATGAGCAGTTCTTC.

As DNA, the CDR3 is TGTGCCAGCAGTAGTATGGGTTCCTACAATGAGCAGTTCTTC. Its translation: CASSSMGSYNEQFF. The rearrangement joins TRBV25-1 to TRBJ2-1; D gene ambiguous. This CDR3 has 14 residues. V lost 5 bases to trimming and J lost 1 base, with 9 bases between them. In germline, CDR1 is MGHDK, CDR2 SYGVNS.

Only one count was recorded for this clone. The genes are TRBV2 and TRBJ2-3; 13 bases align to TRBD2. V gave up 6 bases and J gave up 1 base; unmatched junction bases: 7. The germline V gene has CDR1 SNHLY and CDR2 FYNNEI. The CDR3 spans 17 residues. The CDR3 bases are TGTGCCAGCAGGGCGGGACTAGCGGGATGGGGCACAGATACGCAGTATTTT. This gives the protein CASRAGLAGWGTDTQYF. The full variable domain, completed using reference TRBV2 and TRBJ2-3, is EPEVTQTPSHQVTQMGQEVILRCVPISNHLYFYWYRQILGQKVEFLVSFYNNEISEKSEIFDDQFSVERPDGSNFTLKIRSTKLEDSAMYFCASRAGLAGWGTDTQYFGPGTRLTVL.

CDR3 coding DNA: TGTGCCAGTACTTCCGGGACTACCGCCTCCTACGAGCAGTACTTC. It encodes CASTSGTTASYEQYF. The chain employs TRBV19 and TRBJ2-7; 7 positions match TRBD2. Germline assignment: CDR1 LNHDA and CDR2 SQIVND (reference sequence). Losses at the gene ends were 7 bases for V and 0 bases for J; bases not matched to a gene: 9. This CDR3 is 15 amino acids long.

In regard to this clone: At one end, the junction sequence differs from germline, possibly due to a read error. The chain employs TRBV7-7 and TRBJ2-5, with TRBD2 matching 7 bases. This CDR3 contains 16 residues. From germline, CDR1 is SSHAT and CDR2 FNYEAQ (reference sequence). The CDR3 coding sequence is TGTGCTAGCAGCTTAGTCGGGCTAGCGGCACAAGAGACCCAGTACTTC. Translated: CASSLVGLAAQETQYF. Filled out from reference TRBV7-7 and TRBJ2-5, the complete variable domain reads GAGVSQSPRYKVTKRGQDVTLRCDPISSHATLYWYQQALGQGPEFLTYFNYEAQPDKSGLPSDRFSAERPEGSISTLTIQRTEQRDSAMYRCASSLVGLAAQETQYFGPGTRLLVL.

The chain couples TRBV7-3 to TRBJ2-1, with 7 bases aligning to TRBD2. The germline gives CDR1 SGHTA, CDR2 FQGTGA. The V segment lost 5 bases and the J segment 0 bases; nucleotides outside the gene matches: 10. This CDR3 has 17 residues. The CDR3 DNA is TGTGCCAGCAGCAAAAGGCCTAGCGGCAGCTCCTACAATGAGCAGTTCTTC. It is translated as CASSKRPSGSSYNEQFF.

The chain is built from TRBV27 and TRBJ2-3; no clear D. The V gene's germline CDR1 is MNHEY and CDR2 SMNVEV (reference sequence). Trimming stripped 4 bases from V and 1 base from J, with 15 bases between. CDR3 size: 16 residues. CDR3 coding DNA: TGTGCCAGCAGTTACAGAAGGCTCCGGGGCACAGATACGCAGTATTTT. Translation: CASSYRRLRGTDTQYF.

This chain uses TRBV21-1 with TRBJ2-7; the D call TRBD2 from the table was never checked on the DNA. TRBV21-1 is labeled a pseudogene. The CDR3 length is 16 residues. The CDR3 coding sequence is TGTGCCAGCAGCAAAACTCCGGGGACTGGCTCCTACGAGCAGTACTTC. This sequence encodes CASSKTPGTGSYEQYF.

The genes are TRBV11-2 and TRBJ2-7, with D unclear. CDR1 and CDR2 (germline): SGHAT, FQNNGV. This CDR3 region has 14 residues. V lost 2 bases to trimming and J lost 0 bases, with 8 bases between them. CDR3 sequence (DNA): TGTGCCAGCAGCTTAACTGGGCGCTCCTACGAGCAGTACTTC. This sequence encodes CASSLTGRSYEQYF.

This clone showed up just once. The chain recombines TRBV5-6 with TRBJ2-7; TRBD2 might be the D (6 bases). The V end was cut by 1 base, the J end by 3 bases, with 11 bases between. This CDR3 is built from 14 residues. Germline V gives CDR1 SGHDT, CDR2 YYEEEE. CDR3 sequence reads: CASSLSGQIYEQYF. CDR3 sequence (DNA): TGTGCCAGCAGCTTGAGCGGGCAAATCTACGAGCAGTACTTC.

This rearrangement joins TRBV18 to TRBJ2-5; D possibly corresponds to TRBD2 (5 bases). CDR1 is KGHSH, CDR2 LQKENI, per germline. V was shortened by 6 bases and J by 7 bases, with 12 bases between the two germline ends. The CDR3 runs to 12 residues. CDR3 sequence (DNA): TGTGCCAGCTCCCAACTAGTCCCGACCCAGTACTTC. Amino acids: CASSQLVPTQYF. Variable domain in full (rest from reference TRBV18 and TRBJ2-5): NAGVMQNPRHLVRRRGQEARLRCSPMKGHSHVYWYRQLPEEGLKFMVYLQKENIIDESGMPKERFSAEFPKEGPSILRIQQVVRGDSAAYFCASSQLVPTQYFGPGTRLLVL.

The chain employs TRBV19 and TRBJ2-5; D ambiguous. The end of the DNA aligns better with TRBJ2-7, so the J call may be wrong. CDR1 is LNHDA and CDR2 is SQIVND in the germline V gene (reference sequence). The CDR3 is 14 amino acids. The CDR3 DNA reads TGTGCCAGTAGTATAGAGGCCAGTCCCTACGAGCAGTACTTC. Translation: CASSIEASPYEQYF.

This chain joins TRBV11-2 and TRBJ2-7; D could derive from TRBD1 or TRBD2 (5 bases each). This CDR3 has 13 residues. V was cut by 4 bases and J by 7 bases, with 14 bases left in between. The germline CDR1 and CDR2 sequences are SGHAT and FQNNGV. CDR3 protein: CASSSHGTSEQYF. CDR3 sequence (DNA): TGTGCCAGCAGCTCCCACGGGACCTCGGAGCAGTACTTC.

This clone was seen only once. The V and J genes are TRBV30 and TRBJ2-1, with 11 positions matching TRBD2. CDR1 GTSNPN and CDR2 SVGIG come from the germline V gene (reference sequence). V shed 5 bases, J shed 2 bases, and the junction held 5 bases outside the gene matches. The length of the CDR3 is 15 residues. The CDR3 is CAWLAGGLPYNEQFF. The CDR3 DNA is TGTGCCTGGCTAGCGGGAGGCCTTCCCTACAATGAGCAGTTCTTC.

The chain has TRBV5-1 and TRBJ2-1, with 12 bases matching TRBD2. The germline V gene encodes CDR1 SGHRS and CDR2 YFSETQ. V trimming: 4 bases; J trimming: 0 bases; junction bases outside the gene matches: 11. The CDR3 consists of 19 residues. The CDR3 here is CASSVPSGRAPRSYNEQFF. The CDR3 bases are TGCGCCAGCAGCGTTCCTAGCGGGAGGGCCCCCCGCTCCTACAATGAGCAGTTCTTC.

The V gene is TRBV5-6, the J gene TRBJ2-3; D call uncertain. Trimming took 4 bases from V and 0 from J, leaving 6 bases between them. This CDR3 is built from 13 residues. The germline V gene encodes CDR1 SGHDT and CDR2 YYEEEE. DNA of the CDR3: TGTGCCAGCAGCCTAACTAGCACAGATACGCAGTATTTT. This translates into CASSLTSTDTQYF.

This sequence joins TRBV5-6 and TRBJ2-7; D perhaps matches TRBD2 (5 bases). Germline CDR1 and CDR2: SGHDT and YYEEEE. Deletions cut 1 base from V and 6 bases from J, with 8 bases between. The CDR3 is 12 residues long. The CDR3 loop reads CASSLTRLEQYF. CDR3 bases: TGTGCCAGCAGCTTGACTAGGCTCGAGCAGTACTTC. Full variable domain (rest looked up from reference TRBV5-6 and TRBJ2-7): DAGVTQSPTHLIKTRGQQVTLRCSPKSGHDTVSWYQQALGQGPQFIFQYYEEEERQRGNFPDRFSGHQFPNYSSELNVNALLLGDSALYLCASSLTRLEQYFGPGTRLTVT.

This chain links TRBV30 with TRBJ2-3; 10 bases agree with TRBD2. Germline CDR1 GTSNPN, CDR2 SVGIG (reference sequence). This CDR3 is 14 amino acids long. The V segment lost 3 bases and the J segment 3 bases; nucleotides outside the gene matches: 3. The chain's CDR3 is CAWRISGGTDTQYF. In DNA form, the CDR3 reads TGTGCCTGGAGGATTAGCGGGGGGACAGATACGCAGTATTTT. The full variable domain, completed using reference TRBV30 and TRBJ2-3, is SQTIHQWPATLVQPVGSPLSLECTVEGTSNPNLYWYRQAAGRGLQLLFYSVGIGQISSEVPQNLSASRPQDRQFILSSKKLLLSDSGFYLCAWRISGGTDTQYFGPGTRLTVL.

This clone showed up just a few times. The chain uses TRBV27 and TRBJ1-1; D gene uncertain. Per the germline V gene, CDR1 is MNHEY and CDR2 is SMNVEV (reference sequence). V gave up 1 base and J gave up 0 bases, with 21 bases separating them. The CDR3 contains 19 residues. The CDR3, as DNA: TGTGCCAGCAGTTTATATGGGTTTACGGCAGTTCAAATGAACACTGAAGCTTTCTTT. Protein sequence: CASSLYGFTAVQMNTEAFF.

This chain connects TRBV7-9 to TRBJ1-2, with D tentatively TRBD1 (6 bases). Germline V gene sequence: CDR1 SEHNR, CDR2 FQNEAQ (reference sequence). Trimming pared 7 bases from V and 8 bases from J, leaving 17 bases between. The CDR3 loop spans 13 amino acids. The CDR3 reads CASTLGGLKGYTF. DNA of the CDR3: TGTGCCAGCACCCTAGGGGGTCTCAAGGGCTACACCTTC.